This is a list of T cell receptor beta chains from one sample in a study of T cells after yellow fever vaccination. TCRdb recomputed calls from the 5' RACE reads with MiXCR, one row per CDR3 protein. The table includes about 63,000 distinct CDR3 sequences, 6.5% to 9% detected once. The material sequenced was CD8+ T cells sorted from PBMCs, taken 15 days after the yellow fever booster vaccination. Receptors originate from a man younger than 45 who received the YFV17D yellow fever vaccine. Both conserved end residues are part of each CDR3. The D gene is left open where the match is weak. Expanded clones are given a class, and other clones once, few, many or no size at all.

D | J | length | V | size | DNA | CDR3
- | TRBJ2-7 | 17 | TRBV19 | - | TGTGCCAGTAGTCAACTCGTGGGGCCGGACTTCTACTACGAGCAGTACTTC | CASSQLVGPDFYYEQYF
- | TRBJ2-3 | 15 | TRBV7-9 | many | TGTGCCAGCAGCTTGGTGGGAGCCAGCACAGATACGCAGTATTTT | CASSLVGASTDTQYF
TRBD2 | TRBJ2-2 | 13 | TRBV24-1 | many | TGTGCCACCAGGGGACTAGCTACGGGGGAGCTGTTTTTT | CATRGLATGELFF
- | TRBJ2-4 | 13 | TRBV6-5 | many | TGTGCCAGCAGCGCGACAGCGACAAACATTCAGTACTTC | CASSATATNIQYF
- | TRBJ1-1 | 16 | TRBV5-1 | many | TGCGCCAGCAGCTCCCGGGACCGCCCCATGAACACTGAAGCTTTCTTT | CASSSRDRPMNTEAFF
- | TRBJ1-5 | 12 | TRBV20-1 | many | TGCAGTGCGGGGGTCGGCAATCAGCCCCAGCATTTT | CSAGVGNQPQHF
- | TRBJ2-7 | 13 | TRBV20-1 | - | TGCTGTGCTAGAGGGGGGAGCTCCTACGAGCAGTACTTC | CCARGGSSYEQYF
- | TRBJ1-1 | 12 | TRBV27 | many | TGCGCCAGCAGTTTAGGGGGGAGAGAAGCTTTCTTT | CASSLGGREAFF
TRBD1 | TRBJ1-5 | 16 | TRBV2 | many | TGTGCCAGCAGTGAGATAGGACAGGGGTTCGGTCAGCCCCAGCATTTT | CASSEIGQGFGQPQHF
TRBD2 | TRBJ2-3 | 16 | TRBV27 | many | TGTGCCAGCAGTTTCGCGGCGGGAGGGGGCACAGATACGCAGTATTTT | CASSFAAGGGTDTQYF
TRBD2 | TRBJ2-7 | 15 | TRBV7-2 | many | TGTGCCAGCAGCCCTAGCGGGAGCCAGACCTACGAGCAGTACTTC | CASSPSGSQTYEQYF
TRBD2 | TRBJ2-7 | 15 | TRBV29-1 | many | TGCAGCGTTCGCGGGGGGACTAGCGGCGCCTACGAGCAGTACTTC | CSVRGGTSGAYEQYF
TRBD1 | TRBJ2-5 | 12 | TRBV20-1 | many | TGCAGTGCAAACCGGGACAGGGAGACCCAGTACTTC | CSANRDRETQYF
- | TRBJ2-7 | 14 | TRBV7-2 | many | TGTGCCAGCAGCTTAACGACAGCGGACTACGAGCAGTACTTC | CASSLTTADYEQYF
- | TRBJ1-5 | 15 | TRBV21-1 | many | TGTGCCAGCAGCCAAACGGGGGGGCGAGGTCAGCCCCAGCATTTT | CASSQTGGRGQPQHF
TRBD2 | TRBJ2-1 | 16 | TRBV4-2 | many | TGTGCCAGCAGCCCGGGGGGGGAGGGCGCTTTCAATGAGCAGTTCTTC | CASSPGGEGAFNEQFF